The 25 T cell receptor beta chains reported below all come from one sample, sequenced in a study of CD8+CD57+ T cells in acquired aplastic anemia. All patients picked for sequencing had shown, by flow cytometry, an expansion of CD8+CD57+ cells. It was genomic DNA that served as the template for profiling TCR beta VDJ and CDR3. MiXCR was run by TCRdb on the reads, yielding one entry per CDR3 protein. Among 90,000 to 150,000 distinct CDR3 sequences, 50% to 70% were seen once, and the ten largest hold 25% to 30%. The sample consisted of sorted CD4+, CD8+, or CD8+CD57+ T cells (not recorded which) from PBMCs. All receptors derive from a human donor with aplastic anemia.

This clonotype was observed at least ten times. The J gene is TRBJ2-1, the V gene TRBV5-6; D perhaps matches TRBD1 (6 bases). Germline V gene lookup returns CDR1 SGHDT and CDR2 YYEEEE. The CDR3 contains 14 residues. V shed 7 bases and J shed 2 bases, with 13 bases lying between them. For the CDR3, the DNA is TGTGCCAGCGGTCAACAGGGAGCCTACAATGAGCAGTTCTTC. Amino acids: CASGQQGAYNEQFF.

This clonotype occurred a few times. One base away lies a much larger clone, so this may be a sequencing read error. V and J are TRBV9 and TRBJ2-1; 11 bases are shared with TRBD1. Germline assignment: CDR1 SGDLS and CDR2 YYNGEE. CDR3 length: 16 amino acids. The DNA of the CDR3 is TGTGCCAGCGGCGTAGAGGGGACAGGGGGTAGTAATGAGCAGTTCTTC. It yields the protein CASGVEGTGGSNEQFF. The full variable domain, its missing parts supplied by reference TRBV9 and TRBJ2-1, is DSGVTQTPKHLITATGQRVTLRCSPRSGDLSVYWYQQSLDQGLQFLIQYYNGEERAKGNILERFSAQQFPDLHSELNLSSLELGDSALYFCASGVEGTGGSNEQFFGPGTRLTVL.

This clonotype came up many times. This rearrangement joins TRBV24-1 to TRBJ2-3; tentative D call: TRBD2 (6 bases). This CDR3 has 16 residues. In germline, CDR1 is KGHDR, CDR2 SFDVKD. With 3 bases removed from V and 0 bases from J, the gap between germline ends came to 12 bases. CDR3 nucleotides: TGTGCCACCAGTGATAGAGCCGGAGGGAGCACAGATACGCAGTATTTT. The encoded protein is CATSDRAGGSTDTQYF.

As regards this clonotype: At one end, the junction sequence differs from germline, possibly due to a read error. This rearrangement joins TRBV16 to TRBJ2-7; D is perhaps TRBD2 (5 bases). CDR1 KGHSY and CDR2 FQNENV come from the germline V gene. The CDR3 has 13 amino acids. CDR3: CASSQTSSGEQCF. In DNA, the CDR3 is TGTGCCAGCAGCCAAACATCCTCTGGGGAGCAGTGCTTC.

The J gene is TRBJ2-7, the V gene TRBV2, with 10 bases fitting TRBD1. The J segment lost 7 bases and the V segment lost 6 bases, leaving 6 bases of the junction unmatched. The CDR3 runs 13 residues. Germline assignment: CDR1 SNHLY and CDR2 FYNNEI. The chain's CDR3 is CASRGQGVGEQYF. Written as DNA, the CDR3 is TGTGCCAGCAGAGGACAGGGGGTAGGGGAGCAGTACTTC.

The chain links TRBV20-1 to TRBJ1-1; D is undetermined. CDR1 is DFQATT and CDR2 is SNEGSKA in the germline V gene (reference sequence). The CDR3 runs 14 residues. V was clipped by 1 base and J by 0 bases, with 9 bases between them. CDR3 sequence (DNA): TGCAGTGCTAGAGTGGCGGCAATGAACACTGAAGCTTTCTTT. Residues: CSARVAAMNTEAFF.

This clonotype was observed at least ten times. V is TRBV15 and J is TRBJ2-7; a weak D match, TRBD2 (6 bases). CDR1 is LNHNV and CDR2 is YYDKDF in the germline V gene (reference sequence). V shed 5 bases and J shed 0 bases, with 11 bases lying between them. There are 14 residues in the CDR3. This chain's CDR3 is CATSPRDSSYEQYF. DNA for the CDR3: TGTGCCACCAGCCCCCGGGACTCCTCCTACGAGCAGTACTTC.

The rearrangement uses TRBV27 and TRBJ2-5, with D possibly being TRBD2 (6 bases). Trimming removed 3 bases at V and 1 base at J, with 12 bases between. The CDR3 extends over 15 amino acids. Germline V lookup: CDR1 MNHEY, CDR2 SMNVEV (reference sequence). CDR3 nucleotide sequence: TGTGCCAGCAGTTTGCGGCAGGGAGGCCAAGAGACCCAGTACTTC. Its translation is CASSLRQGGQETQYF.

The genes are TRBV2 and TRBJ1-2, with D maybe TRBD1 (6 bases). Looked up from germline, CDR1 is SNHLY and CDR2 is FYNNEI. Trimming cost V 6 bases and J 2 bases, with 10 bases left between them. This CDR3 region has 13 residues. The CDR3: CASSVGTNYGYTF. The CDR3 DNA sequence: TGTGCCAGCAGCGTCGGGACAAACTATGGCTACACCTTC.

The genes are TRBV29-1 and TRBJ2-3; TRBD2 might be the D (5 bases). This CDR3 region has 17 residues. Germline loops: CDR1 SQVTM, CDR2 ANQGSEA. Trimming took 0 bases from V and 4 from J, leaving 20 bases between them. The CDR3: CSVEDGERGLSADTQYF. The CDR3 coding sequence is TGCAGCGTTGAAGATGGGGAGAGAGGCTTATCCGCAGATACGCAGTATTTT.

The V gene is TRBV19, the J gene TRBJ2-1; D might be TRBD2 (6 bases). CDR3 length equals 15 residues. Germline values: CDR1 LNHDA, CDR2 SQIVND (reference sequence). Trimming left V 7 bases short and J 2 bases short, with 15 bases between. The CDR3: CASTVGRNAYNEQFF. The CDR3 nucleotides are TGTGCCAGTACCGTCGGGAGAAATGCCTACAATGAGCAGTTCTTC.

The V call is TRBV7-3, the J call TRBJ2-5; possible D gene TRBD2, 5 bases. The CDR3 extends over 13 amino acids. Germline values: CDR1 SGHTA, CDR2 FQGTGA. V lost 5 bases and J lost 5, with 12 bases in between. In nucleotides, the CDR3 is TGTGCCAGCAGCCGGGGAGTGGGGGAGACCCAGTACTTC. The encoded protein is CASSRGVGETQYF. The variable domain in full, completed from reference TRBV7-3 and TRBJ2-5, reads GAGVSQTPSNKVTEKGKYVELRCDPISGHTALYWYRQSLGQGPEFLIYFQGTGAADDSGLPNDRFFAVRPEGSVSTLKIQRTERGDSAVYLCASSRGVGETQYFGPGTRLLVL.

This chain uses TRBV6-5 with TRBJ2-7, with D possibly matching TRBD2 (5 bases). Germline V gene data show CDR1 as MNHEY and CDR2 as SVGAGI. The length of the CDR3 is 15 residues. V lost 4 bases, J lost 1 base, and 14 bases lay in between. CDR3 sequence (DNA): TGTGCCAGCAGTTGGGTGGACTCGCCGTCCTACGAGCAGTACTTC. This sequence encodes CASSWVDSPSYEQYF.

J is TRBJ1-5 and V is TRBV6-4; D is ambiguous. Germline V lookup: CDR1 MRHNA, CDR2 SNTAGT. The CDR3 runs 12 residues. V was pared by 6 bases and J by 3 bases, with 6 bases between. The CDR3 nucleotides read TGTGCCAGCAGGATCGTCAATCAGCCCCAGCATTTT. Its protein product is CASRIVNQPQHF.

V usage is TRBV4-1 and J usage is TRBJ1-5; 8 bases match TRBD1. V lost 0 bases and J lost 2; bases outside the gene matches: 12. The CDR3 spans 19 residues. Germline assignment: CDR1 MGHRA and CDR2 YSYEKL. As DNA, the CDR3 is TGCGCCAGCAGCCAAGATAGGGGACAGGCGGACGCGGGCAATCAGCCCCAGCATTTT. This sequence encodes CASSQDRGQADAGNQPQHF.

The genes are TRBV10-3 and TRBJ1-1, with D possibly matching TRBD1 (6 bases). V dropped 6 bases and J dropped 0 bases, with 11 bases sitting between them. The CDR3 loop spans 14 amino acids. The germline V gene encodes CDR1 ENHRY and CDR2 SYGVKD. CDR3: CAISPGQMNTEAFF. CDR3 coding DNA: TGTGCCATCAGCCCCGGACAGATGAACACTGAAGCTTTCTTT.

The V call is TRBV24-1, the J call TRBJ2-2, with TRBD1 matching over 9 bases. Looked up from germline, CDR1 is KGHDR and CDR2 is SFDVKD. The CDR3 is 17 amino acids. With 1 base clipped from V and 6 bases from J, the junction kept 8 bases outside the gene matches. CDR3 coding DNA: TGTGCCACCAGTGATTTCGAGACAGGGGGGGAATCCGGGGAGCTGTTTTTT. Its protein product is CATSDFETGGESGELFF.

V gene TRBV7-3 combines with J gene TRBJ2-2; TRBD2 agrees at 7 bases. V was clipped by 8 bases and J by 10 bases; unmatched bases: 4. There are 11 residues in the CDR3. Germline-derived CDR1 and CDR2 are SGHTA and FQGTGA. The CDR3: CASGAGVELFF. The CDR3 region has the DNA TGTGCCAGCGGGGCGGGGGTGGAGCTGTTTTTT. Full variable domain (missing parts from reference TRBV7-3 and TRBJ2-2): GAGVSQTPSNKVTEKGKYVELRCDPISGHTALYWYRQSLGQGPEFLIYFQGTGAADDSGLPNDRFFAVRPEGSVSTLKIQRTERGDSAVYLCASGAGVELFFGEGSRLTVL.

By proportion, this clonotype is medium-sized. The chain has TRBV15 and TRBJ1-6, with unresolved D. The ends were cut back, 1 base at V and 9 bases at J, with 7 bases in the middle. CDR3 length: 13 amino acids. Germline V gene sequence: CDR1 LNHNV, CDR2 YYDKDF (reference sequence). As DNA, the CDR3 is TGTGCCACCAGCAGAGTTGGAGGTTCACCCCTCCACTTT. Protein product: CATSRVGGSPLHF. Full variable domain (missing parts from reference TRBV15 and TRBJ1-6): DAMVIQNPRYQVTQFGKPVTLSCSQTLNHNVMYWYQQKSSQAPKLLFHYYDKDFNNEADTPDNFQSRRPNTSFCFLDIRSPGLGDTAMYLCATSRVGGSPLHFGNGTRLTVT.

V and J are TRBV20-1 and TRBJ1-2; D gene uncertain. V was clipped by 6 bases and J by 8 bases, with 16 bases between them. CDR1 and CDR2 from the germline V gene are DFQATT and SNEGSKA (reference sequence). This CDR3 spans 12 amino acids. The chain's CDR3 is CSASNPRRGYTF. The CDR3 DNA is TGCAGTGCCAGTAATCCTAGAAGAGGCTACACCTTC.

In this sample, this clonotype turned up a few times. This rearrangement joins TRBV2 to TRBJ2-3; no clear D gene. The CDR3 loop spans 11 amino acids. V was clipped by 3 bases and J by 4 bases, with 2 bases between them. CDR1 is SNHLY and CDR2 is FYNNEI in the germline V gene. The DNA of the CDR3 is TGTGCCAGCAGTGAGGCAGATACGCAGTATTTT. It codes for CASSEADTQYF.

This clonotype was seen ten or more times. CDR3 sequence (DNA): TGTGCCAGCACCGGGGTCAGGGGGTACAATCAGCCCCAGCATTTT. Protein product: CASTGVRGYNQPQHF. The V gene is TRBV2, the J gene TRBJ1-5; 7 positions match TRBD1. In germline, CDR1 is SNHLY, CDR2 FYNNEI. CDR3 length: 15 amino acids. Trimming cost V 7 bases and J 3 bases; bases outside gene matches: 9.

The chain employs TRBV2 and TRBJ2-7; 10 positions match TRBD2. The CDR3 runs 13 residues. After removal of 6 bases from V and 4 bases from J, the junction contained 3 bases not matched to a gene. Germline CDR1 and CDR2: SNHLY and FYNNEI. This CDR3 reads CASRPTSGYEQYF. In DNA form, the CDR3 reads TGTGCCAGCAGACCGACTAGCGGGTACGAGCAGTACTTC.

This clonotype was seen a handful of times. V is TRBV7-9 and J is TRBJ2-5; unclear D gene. The CDR3 loop spans 13 amino acids. V lost 6 bases and J 3 bases, leaving 11 bases between the germline ends. Germline CDR1 reads SEHNR; CDR2 reads FQNEAQ (reference sequence). This CDR3 reads CASRHTDKETQYF. In nucleotides, the CDR3 is TGTGCCAGCAGACACACGGATAAAGAGACCCAGTACTTC.

This clonotype was found many times. The rearrangement joins TRBV7-2 to TRBJ1-2, with 10 bases lining up with TRBD1. Looked up from germline, CDR1 is SGHTA and CDR2 is FQGNSA. CDR3 length: 15 residues. The V segment lost 8 bases and the J segment 3 bases; nucleotides outside the gene matches: 9. In DNA, the CDR3 is TGTGCCAGCCGGGTGACAGGGGGCCTTGACTATGGCTACACCTTC. Its translation is CASRVTGGLDYGYTF.